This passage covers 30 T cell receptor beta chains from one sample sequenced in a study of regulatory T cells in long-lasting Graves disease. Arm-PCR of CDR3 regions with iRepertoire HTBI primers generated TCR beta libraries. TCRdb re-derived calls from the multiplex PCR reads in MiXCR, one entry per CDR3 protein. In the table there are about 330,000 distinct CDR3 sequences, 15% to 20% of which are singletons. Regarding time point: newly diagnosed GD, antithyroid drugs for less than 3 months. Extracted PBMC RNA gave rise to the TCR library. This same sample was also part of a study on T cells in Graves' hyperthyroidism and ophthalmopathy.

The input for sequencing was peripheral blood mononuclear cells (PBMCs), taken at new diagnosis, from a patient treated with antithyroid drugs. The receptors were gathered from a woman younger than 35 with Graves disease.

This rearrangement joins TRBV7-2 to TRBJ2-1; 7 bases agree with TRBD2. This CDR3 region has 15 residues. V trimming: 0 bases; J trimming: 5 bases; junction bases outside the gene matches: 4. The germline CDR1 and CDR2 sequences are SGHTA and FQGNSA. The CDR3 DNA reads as TGTGCCAGCAGCTTAGCGGGGGGGGTCGACAATGAGCAGTTCTTC. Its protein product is CASSLAGGVDNEQFF.

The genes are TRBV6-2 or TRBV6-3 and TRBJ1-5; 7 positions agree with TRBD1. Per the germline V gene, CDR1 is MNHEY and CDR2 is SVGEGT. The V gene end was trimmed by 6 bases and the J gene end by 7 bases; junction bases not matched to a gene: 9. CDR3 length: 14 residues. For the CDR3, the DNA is TGTGCCAGCAGCCGACAGGGCTCGGGGCAGCCCCAGCATTTT. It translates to CASSRQGSGQPQHF.

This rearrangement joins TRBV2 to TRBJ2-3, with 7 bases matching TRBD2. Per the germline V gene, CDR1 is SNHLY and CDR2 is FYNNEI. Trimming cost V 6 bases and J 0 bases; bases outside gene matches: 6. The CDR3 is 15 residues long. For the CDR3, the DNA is TGTGCCAGCAGCTTAATGCGGGGGAGCACAGATACGCAGTATTTT. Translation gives CASSLMRGSTDTQYF.

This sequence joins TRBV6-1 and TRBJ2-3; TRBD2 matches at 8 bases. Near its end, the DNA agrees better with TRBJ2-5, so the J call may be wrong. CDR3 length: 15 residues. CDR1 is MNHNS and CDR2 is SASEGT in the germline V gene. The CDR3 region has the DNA TGTGCCAGCAGCCCCGGGACTAGAATTCGAGAGACCCAGTACTTC. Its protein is CASSPGTRIRETQYF.

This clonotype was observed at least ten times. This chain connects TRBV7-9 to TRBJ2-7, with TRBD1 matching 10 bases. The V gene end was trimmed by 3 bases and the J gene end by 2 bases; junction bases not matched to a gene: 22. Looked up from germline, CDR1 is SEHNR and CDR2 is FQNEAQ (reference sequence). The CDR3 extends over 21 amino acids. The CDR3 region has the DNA TGTGCCAGCAGCTTCCAACCCGGAGGACAGGGGGAAATCTTCCCTCCCTACGAGCAGTACTTC. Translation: CASSFQPGGQGEIFPPYEQYF.

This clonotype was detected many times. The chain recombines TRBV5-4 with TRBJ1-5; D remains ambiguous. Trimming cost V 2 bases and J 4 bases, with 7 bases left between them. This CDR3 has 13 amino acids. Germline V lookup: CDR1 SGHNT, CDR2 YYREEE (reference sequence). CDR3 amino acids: CASSFRGNQPQHF. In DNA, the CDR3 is TGTGCCAGCAGCTTCCGAGGGAATCAGCCCCAGCATTTT.

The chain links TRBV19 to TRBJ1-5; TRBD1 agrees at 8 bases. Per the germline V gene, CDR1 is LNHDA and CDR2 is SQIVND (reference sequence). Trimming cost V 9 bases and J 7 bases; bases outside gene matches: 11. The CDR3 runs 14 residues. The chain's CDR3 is CASSGGTGTQPQHF. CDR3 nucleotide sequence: TGTGCCAGCTCCGGGGGGACAGGAACCCAGCCCCAGCATTTT.

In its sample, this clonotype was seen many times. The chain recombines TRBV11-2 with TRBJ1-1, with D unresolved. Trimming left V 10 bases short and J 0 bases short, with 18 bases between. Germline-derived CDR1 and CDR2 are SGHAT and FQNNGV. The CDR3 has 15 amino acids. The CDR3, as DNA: TGTGCCACCGCAAGCTCCTGGACGGTGAACACTGAAGCTTTCTTT. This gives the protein CATASSWTVNTEAFF.

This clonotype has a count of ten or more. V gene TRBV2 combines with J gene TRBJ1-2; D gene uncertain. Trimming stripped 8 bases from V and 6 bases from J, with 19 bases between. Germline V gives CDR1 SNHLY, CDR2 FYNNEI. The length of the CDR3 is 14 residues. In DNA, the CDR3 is TGTGCCAGCTTCACACCCCCAAACCCGGATGGCTACACCTTC. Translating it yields CASFTPPNPDGYTF.

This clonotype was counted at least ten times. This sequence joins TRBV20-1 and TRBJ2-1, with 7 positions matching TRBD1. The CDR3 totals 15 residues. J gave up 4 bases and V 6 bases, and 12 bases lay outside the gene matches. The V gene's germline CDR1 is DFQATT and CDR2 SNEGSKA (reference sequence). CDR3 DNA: TGCAGTGCAAGGGGTAGGGACAGCAGTTACAATGAGCAGTTCTTC. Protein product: CSARGRDSSYNEQFF.

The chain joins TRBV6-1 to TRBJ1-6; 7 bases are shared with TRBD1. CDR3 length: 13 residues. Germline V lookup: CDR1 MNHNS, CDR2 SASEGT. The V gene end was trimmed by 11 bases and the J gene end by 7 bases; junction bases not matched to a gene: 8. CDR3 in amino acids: CAFGQAFNSPLHF. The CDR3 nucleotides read TGTGCCTTCGGACAGGCATTCAATTCACCCCTCCACTTT.

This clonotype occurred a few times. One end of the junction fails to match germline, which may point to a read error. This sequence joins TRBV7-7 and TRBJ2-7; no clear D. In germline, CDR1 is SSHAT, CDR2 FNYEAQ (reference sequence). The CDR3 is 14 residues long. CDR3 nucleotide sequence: TGTGCTAGCAGCTTTCATCTCAACATATACGAGCAGTACTTC. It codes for CASSFHLNIYEQYF.

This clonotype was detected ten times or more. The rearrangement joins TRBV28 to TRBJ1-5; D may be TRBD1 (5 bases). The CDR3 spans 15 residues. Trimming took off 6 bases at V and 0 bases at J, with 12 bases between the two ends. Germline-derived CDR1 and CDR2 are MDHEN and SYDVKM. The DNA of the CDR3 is TGTGCCAGCAGCTTGGGTGGGGGTAGCAATCAGCCCCAGCATTTT. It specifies CASSLGGGSNQPQHF.

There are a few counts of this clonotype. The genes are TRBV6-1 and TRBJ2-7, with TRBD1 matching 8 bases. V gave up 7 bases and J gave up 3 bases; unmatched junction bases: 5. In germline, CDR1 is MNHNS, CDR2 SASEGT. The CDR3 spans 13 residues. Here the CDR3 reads CASNRQGHYEQYF. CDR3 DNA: TGTGCCAGCAATAGACAGGGGCACTACGAGCAGTACTTC.

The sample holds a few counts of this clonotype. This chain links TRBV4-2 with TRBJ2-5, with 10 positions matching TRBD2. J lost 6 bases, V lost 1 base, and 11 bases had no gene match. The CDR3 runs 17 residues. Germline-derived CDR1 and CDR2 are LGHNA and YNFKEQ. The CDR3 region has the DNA TGTGCCAGCAGCCAAGTTGCTAGCGGGGGCCAGTTTCAGACCCAGTACTTC. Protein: CASSQVASGGQFQTQYF.

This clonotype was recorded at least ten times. The CDR3 region is CASSYQTAYNEQFF. CDR3 DNA sequence: TGTGCCAGCTCCTACCAAACAGCCTACAATGAGCAGTTCTTC. The V gene is TRBV18, the J gene TRBJ2-1; D uncertain. The germline V and J ends were trimmed by 6 bases and 2 bases, with 11 bases remaining between them. CDR3 length: 14 residues. Germline CDR1 and CDR2: KGHSH and LQKENI.

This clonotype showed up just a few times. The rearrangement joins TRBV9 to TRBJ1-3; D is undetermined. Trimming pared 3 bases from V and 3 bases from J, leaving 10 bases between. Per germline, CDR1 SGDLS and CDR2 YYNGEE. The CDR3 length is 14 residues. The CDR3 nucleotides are TGTGCCAGCAGCGAAACGCTCTTTGGAAACACCATATATTTT. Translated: CASSETLFGNTIYF.

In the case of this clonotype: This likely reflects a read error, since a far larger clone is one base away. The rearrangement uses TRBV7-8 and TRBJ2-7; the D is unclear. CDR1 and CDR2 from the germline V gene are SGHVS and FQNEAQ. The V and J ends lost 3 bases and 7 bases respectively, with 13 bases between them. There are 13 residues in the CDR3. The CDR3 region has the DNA TGTGCCAGCAGCTTTGGACCAAGCAATGAGCAGTACTTC. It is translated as CASSFGPSNEQYF.

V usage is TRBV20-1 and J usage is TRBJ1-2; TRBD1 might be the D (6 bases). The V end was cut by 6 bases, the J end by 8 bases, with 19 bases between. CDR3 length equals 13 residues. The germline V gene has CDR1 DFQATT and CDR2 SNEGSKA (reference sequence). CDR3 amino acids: CSAAEGELEGYTF. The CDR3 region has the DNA TGCAGTGCGGCCGAGGGGGAGCTAGAGGGCTACACCTTC.

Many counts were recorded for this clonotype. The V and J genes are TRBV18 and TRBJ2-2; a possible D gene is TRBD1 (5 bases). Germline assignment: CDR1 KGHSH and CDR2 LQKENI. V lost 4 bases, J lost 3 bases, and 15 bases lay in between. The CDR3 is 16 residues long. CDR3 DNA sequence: TGTGCCAGCTCACAACTCAGGGTAGGAGACACCGGGGAGCTGTTTTTT. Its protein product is CASSQLRVGDTGELFF.

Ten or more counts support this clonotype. The CDR3 region is CASSLEGRLVHQQYF. In nucleotides, the CDR3 is TGCGCCAGCAGCTTGGAAGGGCGACTAGTTCACCAGCAGTACTTC. V gene TRBV5-1 combines with J gene TRBJ2-7; perhaps TRBD2 as D (6 bases). V shed 0 bases and J shed 8 bases, with 18 bases lying between them. The CDR3 spans 15 residues. Looked up from germline, CDR1 is SGHRS and CDR2 is YFSETQ.

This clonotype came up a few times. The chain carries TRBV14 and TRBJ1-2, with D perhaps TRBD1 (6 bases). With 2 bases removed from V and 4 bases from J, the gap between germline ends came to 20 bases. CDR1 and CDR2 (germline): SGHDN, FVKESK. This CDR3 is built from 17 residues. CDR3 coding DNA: TGTGCCAGCAGCCAAACGAGAACGGGGGGGCATGTCTATGGCTACACCTTC. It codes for CASSQTRTGGHVYGYTF.

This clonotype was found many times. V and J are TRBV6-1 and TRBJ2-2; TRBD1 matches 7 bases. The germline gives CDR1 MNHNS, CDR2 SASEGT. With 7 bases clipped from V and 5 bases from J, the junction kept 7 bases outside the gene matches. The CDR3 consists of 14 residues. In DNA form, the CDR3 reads TGTGCCAGCACCCCCCACAGGGGTACCGGGGAGCTGTTTTTT. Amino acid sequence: CASTPHRGTGELFF.

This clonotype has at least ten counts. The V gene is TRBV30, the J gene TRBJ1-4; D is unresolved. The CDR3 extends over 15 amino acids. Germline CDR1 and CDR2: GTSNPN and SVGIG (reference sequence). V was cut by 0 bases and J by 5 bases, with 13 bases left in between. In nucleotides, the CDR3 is TGTGCCTGGAGTGTACTAGGGCGACCGAATGAAAAACTGTTTTTT. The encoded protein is CAWSVLGRPNEKLFF.

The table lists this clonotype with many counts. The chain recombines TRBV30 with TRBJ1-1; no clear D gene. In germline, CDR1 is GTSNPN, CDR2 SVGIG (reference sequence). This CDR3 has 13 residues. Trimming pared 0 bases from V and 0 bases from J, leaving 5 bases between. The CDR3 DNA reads TGTGCCTGGAGTGTTCTCATGAACACTGAAGCTTTCTTT. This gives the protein CAWSVLMNTEAFF.

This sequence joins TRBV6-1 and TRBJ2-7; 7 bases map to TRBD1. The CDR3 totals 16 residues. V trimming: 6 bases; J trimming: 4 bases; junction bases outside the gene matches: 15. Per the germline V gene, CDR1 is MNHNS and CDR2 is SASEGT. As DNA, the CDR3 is TGTGCCAGCAGGGCTTCAAGAGGGGGCTCGGGTTACGAGCAGTACTTC. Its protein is CASRASRGGSGYEQYF.

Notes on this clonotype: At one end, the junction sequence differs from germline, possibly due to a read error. The CDR3 loop is CACSEGQAYEQYF. The DNA of the CDR3 is TGTGCCTGCAGCGAGGGACAGGCGTACGAGCAGTACTTC. This chain connects TRBV9 to TRBJ2-7, with TRBD1 matching 8 bases. The germline CDR1 and CDR2 sequences are SGDLS and YYNGEE. This CDR3 spans 13 amino acids. Complete variable domain (other parts from reference TRBV9 and TRBJ2-7): DSGVTQTPKHLITATGQRVTLRCSPRSGDLSVYWYQQSLDQGLQFLIQYYNGEERAKGNILERFSAQQFPDLHSELNLSSLELGDSALYFCACSEGQAYEQYFGPGTRLTVT.

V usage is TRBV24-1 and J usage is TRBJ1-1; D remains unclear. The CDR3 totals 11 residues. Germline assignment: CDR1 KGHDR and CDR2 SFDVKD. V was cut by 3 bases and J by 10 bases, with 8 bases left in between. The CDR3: CATSDGVGAFF. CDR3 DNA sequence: TGTGCCACCAGTGATGGGGTAGGAGCTTTCTTT.

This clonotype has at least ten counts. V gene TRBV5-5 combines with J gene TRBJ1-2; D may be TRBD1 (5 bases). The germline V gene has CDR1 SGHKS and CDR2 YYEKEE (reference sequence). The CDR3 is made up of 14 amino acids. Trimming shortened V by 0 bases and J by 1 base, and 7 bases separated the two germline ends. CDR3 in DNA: TGTGCCAGCAGCTTGGGGGGGATTAACTATGGCTACACCTTC. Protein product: CASSLGGINYGYTF.

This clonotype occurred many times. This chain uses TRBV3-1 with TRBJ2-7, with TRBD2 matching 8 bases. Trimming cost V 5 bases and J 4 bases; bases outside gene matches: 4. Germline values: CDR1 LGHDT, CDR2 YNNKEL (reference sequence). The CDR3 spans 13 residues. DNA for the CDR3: TGTGCCAGCAGCGTAGCGGGGCCTTACGAGCAGTACTTC. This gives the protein CASSVAGPYEQYF.